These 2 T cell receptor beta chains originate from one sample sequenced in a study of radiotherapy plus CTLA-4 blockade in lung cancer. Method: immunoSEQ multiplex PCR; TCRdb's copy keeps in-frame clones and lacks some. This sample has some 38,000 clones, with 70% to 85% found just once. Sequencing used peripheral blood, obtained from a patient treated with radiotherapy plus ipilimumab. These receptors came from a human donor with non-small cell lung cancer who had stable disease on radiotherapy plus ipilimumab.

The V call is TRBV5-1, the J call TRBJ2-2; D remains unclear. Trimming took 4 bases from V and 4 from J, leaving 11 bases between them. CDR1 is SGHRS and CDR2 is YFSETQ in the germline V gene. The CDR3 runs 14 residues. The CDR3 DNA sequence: TGCGCCAGCAGCCCAAGTAAGGTCACCGGGGAGCTGTTTTTT. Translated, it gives CASSPSKVTGELFF.

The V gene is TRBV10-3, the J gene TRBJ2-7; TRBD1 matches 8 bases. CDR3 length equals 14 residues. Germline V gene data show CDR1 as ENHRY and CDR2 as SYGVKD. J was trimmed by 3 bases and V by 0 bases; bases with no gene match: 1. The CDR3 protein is CAISESGQDYEQYF. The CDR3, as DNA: TGTGCCATCAGTGAGTCGGGACAGGACTACGAGCAGTACTTC.